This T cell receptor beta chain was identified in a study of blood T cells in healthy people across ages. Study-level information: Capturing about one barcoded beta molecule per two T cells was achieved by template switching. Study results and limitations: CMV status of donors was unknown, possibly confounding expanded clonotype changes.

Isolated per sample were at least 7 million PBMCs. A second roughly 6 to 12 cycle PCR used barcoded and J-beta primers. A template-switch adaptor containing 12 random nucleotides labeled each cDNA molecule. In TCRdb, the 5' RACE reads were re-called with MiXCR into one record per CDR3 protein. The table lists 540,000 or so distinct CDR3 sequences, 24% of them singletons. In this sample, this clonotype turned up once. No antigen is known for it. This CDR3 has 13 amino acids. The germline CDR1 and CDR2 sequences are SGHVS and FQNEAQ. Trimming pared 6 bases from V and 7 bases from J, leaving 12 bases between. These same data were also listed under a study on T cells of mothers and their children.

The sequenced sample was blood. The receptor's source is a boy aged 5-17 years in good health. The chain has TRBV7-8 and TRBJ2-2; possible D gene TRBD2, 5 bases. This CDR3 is CASRSLVRGELFF. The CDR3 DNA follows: TGTGCCAGCAGGTCACTAGTTCGCGGGGAGCTGTTTTTT.